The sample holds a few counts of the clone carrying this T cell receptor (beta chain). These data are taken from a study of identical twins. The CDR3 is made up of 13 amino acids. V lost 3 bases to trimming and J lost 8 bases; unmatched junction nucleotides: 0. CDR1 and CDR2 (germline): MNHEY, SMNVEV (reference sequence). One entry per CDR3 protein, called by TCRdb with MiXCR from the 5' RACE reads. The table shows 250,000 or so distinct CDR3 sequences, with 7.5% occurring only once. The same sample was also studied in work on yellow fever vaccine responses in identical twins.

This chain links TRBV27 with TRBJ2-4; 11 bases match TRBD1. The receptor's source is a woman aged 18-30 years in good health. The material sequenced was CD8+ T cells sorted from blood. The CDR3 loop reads CASSLGQGDIQYF. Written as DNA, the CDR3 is TGTGCCAGCAGTTTGGGACAGGGGGACATTCAGTACTTC.